This T cell receptor beta chain was recovered during a study of blood T cells in healthy people across ages (dated by TCRdb to the mid-2010s). Study-wide context: In model experiments, template switching captured roughly one uniquely barcoded TCR beta cDNA molecule for every two T cells. The study measured age-related changes in TCR beta repertoire diversity using deep sequencing normalized with unique cDNA molecular identifiers. The donors were divided into four age groups: young (average around 17 years), middle-aged (approximately 42), aged (roughly 60) and long-lived (82). To avoid experimental bias, donors of different ages were randomly spread across the sequencing lanes. The study analyzed two additional independent replicas of 1 million unique cDNA reads from the same blood draw for two donors, one aged 18 to 29 and one aged 80 or older.

Results the study describes overall, beyond this receptor: The long-lived group showed more naive CD4+ T cells, fewer expanded clones and increased TCR diversity than the aged group, suggesting age selection. As age increased, observed TCR beta diversity per million T cells dropped in a roughly linear way, and a significant reduction was already evident by age 40. Because the CMV infection status of the donors was unknown, age-related changes in expanded clonotypes may potentially have been confounded. Because profiling used bulk unsorted PBMCs, naive and antigen-experienced compartments could not be compared conclusively. The percentage of naive T cells measured by flow cytometry correlated strongly with observed TCR beta diversity. Total diversity estimates from one million sequenced T cells were considered lower bounds and underestimates.

Donors were 35 to 40 systemically healthy Caucasian individuals from Russia aged roughly 6 to 100 years. Each donor gave 8.5 to 10 milliliters of peripheral blood, collected into EDTA-treated Vacutainer tubes. Ficoll-Paque density-gradient centrifugation was used to isolate PBMCs, with at least 6.5 million per sample. Total RNA, at least 6 micrograms per sample, was extracted from PBMCs with Trizol reagent. For every donor, flow cytometry on a PBMC aliquot measured the percentage of naive CD45RAhigh/CD27high T cells. Points on this clonotype: What this receptor recognizes is not known. Base qualities are not at hand, and no much larger clone is one base apart.

The germline V gene (reference sequence) gives CDR1 as DFQATT and CDR2 as SNEGSKA. The CDR3, from cysteine to phenylalanine, totals 12 residues. Only CDR3 DNA is held: 36 bases, read in frame from base 1. The library was generated by 5' RACE. The sequencing machine was an Illumina HiSeq 2500. A second PCR of about 7 to 12 cycles was run with a J-beta primer mix and a sample-barcoded 5' primer. A template-switch 5' adaptor carrying 12 random nucleotides introduced a unique molecular identifier onto each TCR beta cDNA molecule. Each sample yielded at least 2.5 million CDR3-containing paired-end reads. First-strand cDNA was synthesized from all RNA with the Mint cDNA synthesis kit, primed by a TRBC-specific oligonucleotide. Following uracil-DNA glycosylase treatment, a first 18-cycle PCR with universal primers M1SS and BC2_uni_R was performed on all cDNA. Processing in the source paper ran as follows. For normalization, 1 million high-quality reads were randomly selected from each sample, with every read carrying a distinct molecular identifier. Instead of being binned into consensus sequences, reads that shared molecular identifiers were thrown out. MiTCR, run with a Q25 quality threshold and the strictest error-elimination algorithm, handled CDR3 identification, clonotype clustering and error correction. A nonparametric unseen species model with Euler transformation was used to estimate lower-bound total TCR beta diversity. The public reads were reanalyzed by TCRdb: fastp trimming at Q25, MiXCR alignment, in-frame beta chains only. Rows with a matching CDR3 protein are joined into one entry that keeps the most common DNA and genes. The V and J calls follow TCRdb's processing rather than the paper's. This sample gives fewer than 900,000 distinct CDR3 sequences in total; roughly 45% of them show up just once. The top ten clones comprise roughly 20% of the sample.

The sequenced material came from blood. The chain couples TRBV20-1 to TRBJ1-1; the D gene is possibly TRBD1, with 5 bases matching. The sequence was collected from an older woman in good health. The DNA sequence is as follows: TGCAGGGCGCGAAGGGGAAACACTGAAGCTTTCTTT. Its protein is CRARRGNTEAFF.